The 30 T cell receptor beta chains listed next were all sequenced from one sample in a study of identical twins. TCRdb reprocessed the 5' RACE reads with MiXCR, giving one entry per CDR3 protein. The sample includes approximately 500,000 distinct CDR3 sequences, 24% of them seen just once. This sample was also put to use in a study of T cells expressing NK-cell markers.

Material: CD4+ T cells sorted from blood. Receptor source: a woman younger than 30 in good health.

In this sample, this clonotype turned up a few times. CDR3 in amino acids: CSARETPGLAEAFF. CDR3 DNA: TGCAGTGCTAGAGAAACACCAGGGTTAGCTGAAGCTTTCTTT. The chain has TRBV20-1 and TRBJ1-1; D might be TRBD1 (5 bases). Looked up from germline, CDR1 is DFQATT and CDR2 is SNEGSKA (reference sequence). Trimming cost V 0 bases and J 6 bases, with 14 bases left between them. This CDR3 has 14 residues.

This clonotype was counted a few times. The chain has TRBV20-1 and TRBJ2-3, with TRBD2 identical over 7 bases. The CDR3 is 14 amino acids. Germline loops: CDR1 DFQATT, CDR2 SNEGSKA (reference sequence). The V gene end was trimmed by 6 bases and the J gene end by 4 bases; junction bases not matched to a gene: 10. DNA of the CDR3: TGCAGTGCAAGCGGGGTTCAGGTTCCAGATACGCAGTATTTT. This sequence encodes CSASGVQVPDTQYF.

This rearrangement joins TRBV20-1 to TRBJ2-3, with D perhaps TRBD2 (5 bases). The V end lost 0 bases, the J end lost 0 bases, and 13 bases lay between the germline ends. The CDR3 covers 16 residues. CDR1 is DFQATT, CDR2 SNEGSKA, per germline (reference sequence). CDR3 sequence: CSARDPGSRSTDTQYF. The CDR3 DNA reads TGCAGTGCTAGAGATCCGGGGTCTAGGAGCACAGATACGCAGTATTTT.

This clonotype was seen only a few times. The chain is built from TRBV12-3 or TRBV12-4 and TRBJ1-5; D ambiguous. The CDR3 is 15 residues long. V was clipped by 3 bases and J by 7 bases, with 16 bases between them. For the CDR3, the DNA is TGTGCCAGCAGTTTGGAAAGTTTAGGATCCCAGCCCCAGCATTTT. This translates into CASSLESLGSQPQHF.

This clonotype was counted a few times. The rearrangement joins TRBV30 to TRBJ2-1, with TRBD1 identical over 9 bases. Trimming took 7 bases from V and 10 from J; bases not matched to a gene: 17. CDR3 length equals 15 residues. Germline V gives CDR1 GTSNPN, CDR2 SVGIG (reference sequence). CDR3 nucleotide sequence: TGTGCCTACTACCCCGGGACAGGGTCTGGAGGAGAGCAGTTCTTC. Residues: CAYYPGTGSGGEQFF.

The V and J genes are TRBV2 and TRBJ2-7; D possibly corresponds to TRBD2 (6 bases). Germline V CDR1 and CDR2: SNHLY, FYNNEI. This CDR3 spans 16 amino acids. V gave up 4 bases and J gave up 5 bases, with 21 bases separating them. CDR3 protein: CASSASERRGFNEQYF. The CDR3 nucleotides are TGTGCCAGCAGTGCTTCAGAGCGGAGGGGTTTCAACGAGCAGTACTTC.

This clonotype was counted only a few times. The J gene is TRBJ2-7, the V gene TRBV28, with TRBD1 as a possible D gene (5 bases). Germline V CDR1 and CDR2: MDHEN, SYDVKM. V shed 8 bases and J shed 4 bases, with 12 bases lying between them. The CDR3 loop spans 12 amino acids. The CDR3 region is CASLGPGYEQYF. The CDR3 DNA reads TGTGCCAGCTTGGGGCCCGGGTACGAGCAGTACTTC.

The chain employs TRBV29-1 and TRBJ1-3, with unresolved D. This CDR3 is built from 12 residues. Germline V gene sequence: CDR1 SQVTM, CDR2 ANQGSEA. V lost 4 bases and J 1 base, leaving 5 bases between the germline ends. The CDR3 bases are TGCAGCGTTGGAGGGTCTGGAAACACCATATATTTT. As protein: CSVGGSGNTIYF.

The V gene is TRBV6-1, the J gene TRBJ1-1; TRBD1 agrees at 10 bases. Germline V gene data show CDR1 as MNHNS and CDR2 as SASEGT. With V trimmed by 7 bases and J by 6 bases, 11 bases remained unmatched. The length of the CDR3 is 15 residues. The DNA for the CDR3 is TGTGCCAGCAACCCGGGACAGGGGCGAAGGGCTGAAGCTTTCTTT. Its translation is CASNPGQGRRAEAFF.

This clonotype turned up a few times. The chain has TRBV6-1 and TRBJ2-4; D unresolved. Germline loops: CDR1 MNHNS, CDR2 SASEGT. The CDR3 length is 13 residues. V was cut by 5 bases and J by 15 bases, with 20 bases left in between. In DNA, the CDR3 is TGTGCCAGCAGTAAAGACCCCATGTCCTTGGGGTACTTC. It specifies CASSKDPMSLGYF.

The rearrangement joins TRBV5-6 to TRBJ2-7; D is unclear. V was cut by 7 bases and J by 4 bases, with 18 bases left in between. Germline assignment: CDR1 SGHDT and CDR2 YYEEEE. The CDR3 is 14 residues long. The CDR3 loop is CASYRLGQRYEQYF. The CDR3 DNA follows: TGTGCCAGCTATCGACTGGGCCAAAGGTACGAGCAGTACTTC.

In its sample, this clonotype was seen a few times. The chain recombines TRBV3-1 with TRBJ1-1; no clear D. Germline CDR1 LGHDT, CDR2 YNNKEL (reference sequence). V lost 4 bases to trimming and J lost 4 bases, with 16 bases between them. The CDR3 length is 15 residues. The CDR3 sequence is CASSRPGRRGTEAFF. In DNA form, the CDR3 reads TGTGCCAGCAGCCGTCCGGGTCGGAGAGGCACTGAAGCTTTCTTT.

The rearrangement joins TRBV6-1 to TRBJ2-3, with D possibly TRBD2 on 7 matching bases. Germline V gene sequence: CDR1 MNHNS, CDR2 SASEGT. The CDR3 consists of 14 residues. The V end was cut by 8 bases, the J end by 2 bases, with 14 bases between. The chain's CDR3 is CASGGAADTDTQYF. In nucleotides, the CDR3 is TGTGCCAGCGGGGGGGCGGCCGACACAGATACGCAGTATTTT.

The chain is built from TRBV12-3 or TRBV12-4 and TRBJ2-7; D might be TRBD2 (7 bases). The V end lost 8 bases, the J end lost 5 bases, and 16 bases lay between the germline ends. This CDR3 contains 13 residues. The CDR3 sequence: CASGTLRGHEQYF. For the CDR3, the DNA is TGTGCCAGCGGGACTTTGCGGGGGCACGAGCAGTACTTC.

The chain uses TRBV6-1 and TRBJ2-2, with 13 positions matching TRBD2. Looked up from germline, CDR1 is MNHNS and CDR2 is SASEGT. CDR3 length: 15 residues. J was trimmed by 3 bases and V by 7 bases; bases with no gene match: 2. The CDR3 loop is CASKTSGGYTGELFF. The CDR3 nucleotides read TGTGCCAGCAAGACTAGCGGGGGGTACACCGGGGAGCTGTTTTTT.

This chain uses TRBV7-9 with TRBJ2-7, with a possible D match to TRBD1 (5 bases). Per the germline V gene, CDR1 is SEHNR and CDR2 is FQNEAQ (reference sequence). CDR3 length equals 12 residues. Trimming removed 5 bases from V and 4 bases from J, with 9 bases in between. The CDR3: CASSPQVYEQYF. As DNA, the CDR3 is TGTGCCAGCAGCCCACAGGTATACGAGCAGTACTTC.

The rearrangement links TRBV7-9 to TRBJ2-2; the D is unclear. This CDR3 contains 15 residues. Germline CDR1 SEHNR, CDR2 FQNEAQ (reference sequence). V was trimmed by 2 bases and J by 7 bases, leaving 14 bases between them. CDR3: CASSLWSTSVGELFF. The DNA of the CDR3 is TGTGCCAGCAGCTTATGGTCTACCTCGGTCGGGGAGCTGTTTTTT.

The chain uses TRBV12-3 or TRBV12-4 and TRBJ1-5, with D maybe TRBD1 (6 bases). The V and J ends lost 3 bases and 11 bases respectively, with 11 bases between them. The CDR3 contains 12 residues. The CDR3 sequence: CASSLGAAAQHF. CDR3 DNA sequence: TGTGCCAGCAGTTTGGGGGCCGCGGCCCAGCATTTT.

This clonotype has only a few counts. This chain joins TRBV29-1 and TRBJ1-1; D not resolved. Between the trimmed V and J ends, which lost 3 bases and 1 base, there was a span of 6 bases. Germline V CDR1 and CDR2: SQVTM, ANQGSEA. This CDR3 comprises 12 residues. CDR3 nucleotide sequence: TGCAGCGTTGATCGGGAGAACACTGAAGCTTTCTTT. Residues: CSVDRENTEAFF.

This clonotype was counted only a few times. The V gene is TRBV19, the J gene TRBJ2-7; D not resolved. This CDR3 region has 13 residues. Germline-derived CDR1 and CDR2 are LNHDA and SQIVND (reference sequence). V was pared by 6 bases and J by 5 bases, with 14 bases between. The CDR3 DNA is TGTGCCAGTAGCACCGCGTATGGAGACGAGCAGTACTTC. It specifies CASSTAYGDEQYF.

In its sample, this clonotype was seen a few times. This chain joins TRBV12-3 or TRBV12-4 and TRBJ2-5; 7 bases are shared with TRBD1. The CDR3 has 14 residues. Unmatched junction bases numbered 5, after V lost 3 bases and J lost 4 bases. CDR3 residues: CASSFWDRVETQYF. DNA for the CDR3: TGTGCCAGCAGTTTTTGGGACAGAGTAGAGACCCAGTACTTC.

CDR3 nucleotide sequence: TGTGCCAGCAGCCTGACAGGGGATGAAAAACTGTTTTTT. This translates into CASSLTGDEKLFF. The chain combines TRBV5-5 with TRBJ1-4; 8 nucleotides match TRBD1. Looked up from germline, CDR1 is SGHKS and CDR2 is YYEKEE (reference sequence). The CDR3 sequence is 13 residues long. Germline trimming cut 4 bases from V and 6 bases from J; bases unmatched to any gene: 2.

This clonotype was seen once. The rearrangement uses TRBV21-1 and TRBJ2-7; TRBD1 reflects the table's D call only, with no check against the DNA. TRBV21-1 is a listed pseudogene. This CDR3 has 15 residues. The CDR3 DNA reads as TGTGCCAGCAGCGCCGAAAGGCCCCGGCCCTACGAGCAGTACTTC. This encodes CASSAERPRPYEQYF.

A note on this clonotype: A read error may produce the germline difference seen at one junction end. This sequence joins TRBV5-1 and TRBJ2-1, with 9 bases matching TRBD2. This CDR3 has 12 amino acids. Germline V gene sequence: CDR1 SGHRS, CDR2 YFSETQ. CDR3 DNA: TGCGCCAGCAGCTCGATAGCGGGAGAGAGTCTCTTC. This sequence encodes CASSSIAGESLF.

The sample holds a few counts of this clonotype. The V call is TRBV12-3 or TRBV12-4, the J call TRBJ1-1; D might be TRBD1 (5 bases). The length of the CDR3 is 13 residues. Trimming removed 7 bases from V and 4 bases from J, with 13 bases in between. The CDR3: CASTKIGGTEAFF. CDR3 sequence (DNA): TGTGCCAGCACGAAGATCGGGGGCACTGAAGCTTTCTTT.

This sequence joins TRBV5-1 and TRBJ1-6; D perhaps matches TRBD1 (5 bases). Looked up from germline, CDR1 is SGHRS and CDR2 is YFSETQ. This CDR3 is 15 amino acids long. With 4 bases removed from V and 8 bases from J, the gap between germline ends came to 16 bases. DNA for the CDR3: TGCGCCAGCAGCCGCCAGGGCCTTGATGATTCACCCCTCCACTTT. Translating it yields CASSRQGLDDSPLHF.

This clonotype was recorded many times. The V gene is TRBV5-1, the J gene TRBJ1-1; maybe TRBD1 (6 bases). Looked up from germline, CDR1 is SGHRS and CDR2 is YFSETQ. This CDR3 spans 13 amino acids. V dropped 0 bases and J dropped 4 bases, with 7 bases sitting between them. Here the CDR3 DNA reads TGCGCCAGCAGCTTGGGGGGGCTCACTGAAGCTTTCTTT. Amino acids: CASSLGGLTEAFF.

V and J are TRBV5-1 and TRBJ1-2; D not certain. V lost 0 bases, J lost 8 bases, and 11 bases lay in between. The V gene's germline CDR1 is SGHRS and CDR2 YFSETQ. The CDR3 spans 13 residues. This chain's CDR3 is CASSLEGPWGYTF. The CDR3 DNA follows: TGCGCCAGCAGCTTGGAAGGCCCTTGGGGCTACACCTTC.

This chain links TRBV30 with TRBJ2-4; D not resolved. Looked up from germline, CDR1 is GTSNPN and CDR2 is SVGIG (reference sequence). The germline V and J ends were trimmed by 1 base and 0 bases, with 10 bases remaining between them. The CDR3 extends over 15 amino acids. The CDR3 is CAWSASALAKNIQYF. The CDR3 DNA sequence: TGTGCCTGGAGTGCATCGGCTCTAGCCAAAAACATTCAGTACTTC.

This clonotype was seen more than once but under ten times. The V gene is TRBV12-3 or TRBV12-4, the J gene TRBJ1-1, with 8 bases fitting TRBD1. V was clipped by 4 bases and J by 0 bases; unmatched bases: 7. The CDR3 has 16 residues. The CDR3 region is CASSSQGALMNTEAFF. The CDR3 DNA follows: TGTGCCAGCAGTTCGCAGGGGGCCCTGATGAACACTGAAGCTTTCTTT.